Presented here are 23 T cell receptor beta chains from one specimen sequenced in a study of T cell changes during pregnancy in multiple sclerosis. Using immunoSEQ multiplex PCR, the repertoire was profiled, and TCRdb retains in-frame clones only, with some absent. The sample records 54,000 or so clones, about 94% being singletons. The sample was CD4+ T cells from peripheral blood mononuclear cells, taken before pregnancy. The receptors come from a female donor with multiple sclerosis, enrolled in a pregnancy study.

V gene TRBV4-3 combines with J gene TRBJ2-3; D remains unclear. The V end lost 0 bases, the J end lost 0 bases, and 7 bases lay between the germline ends. The V gene's germline CDR1 is LGHNA and CDR2 YSLEER. The CDR3 extends over 15 amino acids. The chain's CDR3 is CASSQDPGSTDTQYF. The DNA of the CDR3 is TGCGCCAGCAGCCAAGACCCAGGTAGCACAGATACGCAGTATTTT.

This clone was counted a single time. The chain carries TRBV10-3 and TRBJ2-1, with no clear D. The germline CDR1 and CDR2 sequences are ENHRY and SYGVKD. This CDR3 is 13 amino acids long. V dropped 4 bases and J dropped 6 bases, with 10 bases sitting between them. CDR3 protein: CAISVEPGNEQFF. CDR3 coding DNA: TGTGCCATCAGTGTAGAGCCGGGCAATGAGCAGTTCTTC.

The genes are TRBV7-9 and TRBJ2-7; D remains ambiguous. The ends were cut back, 1 base at V and 0 bases at J, with 7 bases in the middle. The CDR3 has 14 amino acids. Germline V lookup: CDR1 SEHNR, CDR2 FQNEAQ (reference sequence). The CDR3 DNA reads as TGTGCCAGCAGCTTAGTACAGAGCTCCTACGAGCAGTACTTC. Translation: CASSLVQSSYEQYF.

This clone was counted once. V usage is TRBV7-9 and J usage is TRBJ1-1; D might be TRBD1 (5 bases). Trimming shortened V by 5 bases and J by 4 bases, and 14 bases separated the two germline ends. Germline lookup yields CDR1 SEHNR and CDR2 FQNEAQ (reference sequence). CDR3 length: 14 amino acids. CDR3 in DNA: TGTGCCAGCAGCCCGCAGGGTGTCTCCACTGAAGCTTTCTTT. Amino acids: CASSPQGVSTEAFF.

J is TRBJ1-4 and V is TRBV28; a weak D match, TRBD1 (5 bases). CDR1 and CDR2 from the germline V gene are MDHEN and SYDVKM. Trimming pared 6 bases from V and 10 bases from J, leaving 21 bases between. CDR3 length equals 15 residues. CDR3 in DNA: TGTGCCAGCAGACCCCCGGGCCCAGGGTATGGAAAACTGTTTTTT. This sequence encodes CASRPPGPGYGKLFF. The whole variable domain, filled in from reference TRBV28 and TRBJ1-4, reads DVKVTQSSRYLVKRTGEKVFLECVQDMDHENMFWYRQDPGLGLRLIYFSYDVKMKEKGDIPEGYSVSREKKERFSLILESASTNQTSMYLCASRPPGPGYGKLFFGSGTQLSVL.

This chain joins TRBV5-6 and TRBJ2-3; a possible D gene is TRBD1 (6 bases). V lost 6 bases and J lost 0, with 14 bases in between. This CDR3 has 15 residues. The germline gives CDR1 SGHDT, CDR2 YYEEEE. CDR3 residues: CASTIGGPSTDTQYF. In DNA form, the CDR3 reads TGTGCCAGCACCATTGGGGGCCCCAGCACAGATACGCAGTATTTT.

This clone has a handful of counts. This chain joins TRBV9 and TRBJ1-1; a possible D gene is TRBD1 (6 bases). The germline V gene encodes CDR1 SGDLS and CDR2 YYNGEE. CDR3 size: 14 residues. V was pared by 2 bases and J by 1 base, with 9 bases between. Here the CDR3 reads CASSVLQGNTEAFF. CDR3 in DNA: TGTGCCAGCAGCGTTTTACAGGGGAACACTGAAGCTTTCTTT.

The chain joins TRBV18 to TRBJ2-2, with a possible D match to TRBD1 (5 bases). The CDR3 consists of 15 residues. The germline gives CDR1 KGHSH, CDR2 LQKENI. Deletions cut 1 base from V and 4 bases from J, with 10 bases between. The CDR3 nucleotides read TGTGCCAGCTCACCACAGGGGATGCTCACCGGGGAGCTGTTTTTT. This encodes CASSPQGMLTGELFF.

The chain is built from TRBV7-2 and TRBJ2-7, with TRBD2 identical over 9 bases. The CDR3 totals 16 residues. From germline, CDR1 is SGHTA and CDR2 FQGNSA. V trimming: 2 bases; J trimming: 6 bases; junction bases outside the gene matches: 11. CDR3 residues: CASSLQASGIVGEQYF. CDR3 coding DNA: TGTGCCAGCAGCTTACAAGCTAGCGGGATTGTGGGCGAGCAGTACTTC. The variable domain in full, completed from reference TRBV7-2 and TRBJ2-7, reads GAGVSQSPSNKVTEKGKDVELRCDPISGHTALYWYRQSLGQGLEFLIYFQGNSAPDKSGLPSDRFSAERTGGSVSTLTIQRTQQEDSAVYLCASSLQASGIVGEQYFGPGTRLTVT.

This rearrangement joins TRBV11-2 to TRBJ2-7; TRBD2 matches 11 bases. This CDR3 region has 15 residues. J was trimmed by 5 bases and V by 1 base; bases with no gene match: 4. CDR1 is SGHAT, CDR2 FQNNGV, per germline. CDR3 amino acids: CASSLGTSGSHEQYF. CDR3 in DNA: TGTGCCAGCAGCTTAGGCACTAGCGGGAGCCACGAGCAGTACTTC.

CDR3 nucleotides: TGTGCCAGCAGCTTCCTGGAGGTGGGCACCGGGGAGCTGTTTTTT. This codes for CASSFLEVGTGELFF. The chain is built from TRBV7-9 and TRBJ2-2; maybe TRBD2 (5 bases). V was trimmed by 3 bases and J by 4 bases, leaving 12 bases between them. There are 15 residues in the CDR3. From germline, CDR1 is SEHNR and CDR2 FQNEAQ (reference sequence).

This chain joins TRBV7-9 and TRBJ1-4; 10 nucleotides align to TRBD1. With 6 bases clipped from V and 4 bases from J, the junction kept 5 bases outside the gene matches. The CDR3 is made up of 15 amino acids. In germline, CDR1 is SEHNR, CDR2 FQNEAQ (reference sequence). The CDR3 nucleotides read TGTGCCAGCAGTCTAGGGACAGGGGTTAATGAAAAACTGTTTTTT. It translates to CASSLGTGVNEKLFF.

The chain links TRBV7-3 to TRBJ2-3; 7 bases are shared with TRBD2. CDR3 length: 14 amino acids. CDR1 and CDR2 (germline): SGHTA, FQGTGA. V shed 2 bases and J 4 bases; nucleotides not matched to a gene: 3. As DNA, the CDR3 is TGTGCCAGCAGCTTAGCGGGAGCGGCAGATACGCAGTATTTT. Translation gives CASSLAGAADTQYF.

CDR3 nucleotides: TGCGCCAGCAGCTTGGGTTCTAGCGGGAGGGCCGTAGAGACCCAGTACTTC. This gives the protein CASSLGSSGRAVETQYF. This sequence joins TRBV5-1 and TRBJ2-5, with 12 bases aligning to TRBD2. Per germline, CDR1 SGHRS and CDR2 YFSETQ. The J segment lost 4 bases and the V segment lost 0 bases, leaving 7 bases of the junction unmatched. This CDR3 is 17 amino acids long.

The chain links TRBV19 to TRBJ2-1, with 13 nucleotides matching TRBD2. Unmatched junction bases numbered 9, after V lost 5 bases and J lost 5 bases. CDR1 and CDR2 (germline): LNHDA, SQIVND (reference sequence). The CDR3 runs 17 residues. The CDR3 reads CASSPGLAGAKNNEQFF. As DNA, the CDR3 is TGTGCCAGTAGTCCCGGACTAGCGGGAGCGAAAAACAATGAGCAGTTCTTC. The variable domain in full, completed from reference TRBV19 and TRBJ2-1, reads DGGITQSPKYLFRKEGQNVTLSCEQNLNHDAMYWYRQDPGQGLRLIYYSQIVNDFQKGDIAEGYSVSREKKESFPLTVTSAQKNPTAFYLCASSPGLAGAKNNEQFFGPGTRLTVL.

This sequence joins TRBV6-1 and TRBJ1-4, with D possibly being TRBD1 (6 bases). V gave up 3 bases and J gave up 0 bases, with 23 bases separating them. The CDR3 sequence is 20 residues long. CDR1 MNHNS and CDR2 SASEGT come from the germline V gene. CDR3 sequence: CASSDFPTGSPASTNEKLFF. In nucleotides, the CDR3 is TGTGCCAGCAGTGACTTCCCGACAGGCTCGCCAGCATCAACTAATGAAAAACTGTTTTTT.

The chain is built from TRBV11-2 and TRBJ2-7, with a weak D call TRBD1 (6 bases). V was clipped by 5 bases and J by 0 bases, with 17 bases between them. This CDR3 comprises 16 residues. CDR1 is SGHAT, CDR2 FQNNGV, per germline. The CDR3 coding sequence is TGTGCCAGCAGCCCATCCGGGACAATTCCCTCCTACGAGCAGTACTTC. Protein product: CASSPSGTIPSYEQYF.

The chain employs TRBV7-3 and TRBJ1-2; D uncertain. The CDR3 length is 14 residues. Germline V CDR1 and CDR2: SGHTA, FQGTGA. V was clipped by 1 base and J by 7 bases, with 13 bases between them. CDR3 amino acids: CASSLKPGGTGYTF. The CDR3 coding sequence is TGTGCCAGCAGCTTAAAGCCGGGTGGAACTGGCTACACCTTC.

The chain recombines TRBV2 with TRBJ1-4, with 7 bases aligning to TRBD1. This CDR3 has 15 amino acids. CDR1 and CDR2 from the germline V gene are SNHLY and FYNNEI. Germline trimming cut 1 base from V and 5 bases from J; bases unmatched to any gene: 4. The CDR3 loop reads CASSEEDRRNEKLFF. CDR3 sequence (DNA): TGTGCCAGCAGTGAAGAGGACAGGAGAAATGAAAAACTGTTTTTT.

J is TRBJ2-3 and V is TRBV19; 10 bases align to TRBD1. Germline CDR1 LNHDA, CDR2 SQIVND (reference sequence). The J segment lost 1 base and the V segment lost 5 bases, leaving 6 bases of the junction unmatched. This CDR3 comprises 16 residues. The CDR3 loop is CASSARQGARTDTQYF. CDR3 sequence (DNA): TGTGCCAGTAGTGCCAGACAGGGGGCGCGCACAGATACGCAGTATTTT.

A single count supports this clone. The chain has TRBV13 and TRBJ2-3; 10 bases are shared with TRBD1. V lost 8 bases and J lost 2; bases outside the gene matches: 7. Germline V gene sequence: CDR1 PRHDT, CDR2 FYEKMQ (reference sequence). The CDR3 covers 15 residues. This CDR3 reads CASGEDRGFTDTQYF. CDR3 DNA sequence: TGTGCCAGCGGTGAGGACAGGGGGTTCACAGATACGCAGTATTTT. The whole variable domain, filled in from reference TRBV13 and TRBJ2-3, reads AAGVIQSPRHLIKEKRETATLKCYPIPRHDTVYWYQQGPGQDPQFLISFYEKMQSDKGSIPDRFSAQQFSDYHSELNMSSLELGDSALYFCASGEDRGFTDTQYFGPGTRLTVL.

The V and J genes are TRBV5-8 and TRBJ2-3, with D maybe TRBD1 (6 bases). The germline CDR1 and CDR2 sequences are SGHTS and YDEGEE. V lost 0 bases and J 2 bases, leaving 13 bases between the germline ends. This CDR3 region has 16 residues. For the CDR3, the DNA is TGTGCCAGCAGCTTGGGGTGGCAGGGGCTCACAGATACGCAGTATTTT. This translates into CASSLGWQGLTDTQYF.

This clone was detected once. The chain recombines TRBV21-1 with TRBJ1-2; the table calls TRBD1, which could not be checked here. TRBV21-1 is noted as a pseudogene. CDR3 length equals 12 residues. The CDR3 nucleotides read TGTGCCAGCGAATGGCAGGCAGGTGGCTACACCTTC. This gives the protein CASEWQAGGYTF.